The next 26 T cell receptor beta chains were all read from a single sample in a study of tumor and adjacent non-tumor tissue in lung cancer (dated by TCRdb to the late 2010s). Libraries came from multiplex PCR. Sequencer: Illumina HiSeq 2500. Following protocols modified from ARM-PCR, the researchers constructed TCRbeta libraries through three rounds of nested PCR with primers (Table S4). Through fastp at Q25 and MiXCR, TCRdb rebuilt clones from the public reads, retaining in-frame beta chains. Identical CDR3 proteins give one entry, which carries the most common genes and DNA. This sample comprises 90,000 to 100,000 distinct CDR3 sequences, roughly 80% of them detected only once. The ten largest make up roughly 33% of the sample. RNA was isolated from bulk, unsorted tissue, and RNA quality was assessed with a NanoDrop ND-1000 and an Agilent 2100. The normal lung samples consisted of distant non-tumor tissue collected more than 3 cm from the tumor edge.

Sequenced material: distant non-tumor lung tissue. The source is a man in his fifties or sixties with small cell lung cancer.

This sequence joins TRBV7-9 and TRBJ1-2; D gene unclear. Per the germline V gene, CDR1 is SEHNR and CDR2 is FQNEAQ (reference sequence). CDR3 length equals 13 residues. Deletions cut 5 bases from V and 3 bases from J, with 10 bases between. CDR3 nucleotides: TGTGCCAGCAGCACCGTCTTATACTATGGCTACACCTTC. Protein product: CASSTVLYYGYTF. The full variable domain, rest sourced from reference TRBV7-9 and TRBJ1-2, is DTGVSQNPRHKITKRGQNVTFRCDPISEHNRLYWYRQTLGQGPEFLTYFQNEAQLEKSRLLSDRFSAERPKGSFSTLEIQRTEQGDSAMYLCASSTVLYYGYTFGSGTRLTVV.

Notes on this clonotype: Without the conserved terminal phenylalanine or tryptophan, this CDR3 likely stems from a read error. The rearrangement links TRBV6-1 to TRBJ2-7; D gene ambiguous. Germline lookup yields CDR1 MNHNS and CDR2 SASEGT. The CDR3 length is 13 residues. Trimming took off 8 bases at V and 3 bases at J, with 14 bases between the two ends. The CDR3 DNA follows: TGTGCCAGCTGTGCCGGGCAGCTCTACGAGCAGTACTCC. The encoded protein is CASCAGQLYEQYS.

Notes on this clonotype: The CDR3 does not close with the conserved phenylalanine or tryptophan, likely indicating a read error. The limits of the CDR3 on the DNA are not certain, so only TCRdb's listed CDR3 is given. The rearrangement joins TRBV5-4 to TRBJ2-1; the DNA was not used to check the table's D call, TRBD2. In germline, CDR1 is SGHNT, CDR2 YYREEE (reference sequence). The CDR3 has 15 amino acids, counting both end residues. The CDR3 sequence is CASSSEGTRSNEQFI.

This clonotype appeared a single time. Germline and junction disagree at one end, which may indicate a read error. J is TRBJ2-1 and V is TRBV20-1; no firm D call. CDR3 length: 10 residues. Germline V gene data show CDR1 as DFQATT and CDR2 as SNEGSKA (reference sequence). This CDR3 is CSTKHNGQFF. In nucleotides, the CDR3 is TGCAGTACTAAGCACAATGGGCAGTTCTTC.

Notes on this clonotype: Germline and junction disagree at one end, which may indicate a read error. This rearrangement joins TRBV7-9 to TRBJ2-3, with D tentatively TRBD1 (6 bases). The CDR3 is 16 amino acids. The germline V gene has CDR1 SEHNR and CDR2 FQNEAQ (reference sequence). The CDR3 DNA reads TGTGCCAGCAGCTTGGGGATAGGGGGTTGGACAGACACGCAGTATTTT. Protein: CASSLGIGGWTDTQYF. The whole variable domain, remainder taken from reference TRBV7-9 and TRBJ2-3, is DTGVSQNPRHKITKRGQNVTFRCDPISEHNRLYWYRQTLGQGPEFLTYFQNEAQLEKSRLLSDRFSAERPKGSFSTLEIQRTEQGDSAMYLCASSLGIGGWTDTQYFGPGTRLTVL.

This clonotype was recorded once. It may be a read error: a sequence one base away is much more abundant. The chain combines TRBV15 with TRBJ2-2; D remains unclear. CDR3 length equals 15 residues. Germline CDR1 is LNHNV and CDR2 is YYDKDF (reference sequence). CDR3 nucleotides: TGTGCCACCAGCAGGGACGGACGGAACATCGGGGAGCTGTTTTTT. Residues: CATSRDGRNIGELFF. The variable domain in full, with the rest retrieved from reference TRBV15 and TRBJ2-2, is DAMVIQNPRYQVTQFGKPVTLSCSQTLNHNVMYWYQQKSSQAPKLLFHYYDKDFNNEADTPDNFQSRRPNTSFCFLDIRSPGLGDTAMYLCATSRDGRNIGELFFGEGSRLTVL.

Remarks on this clonotype: One end of the junction does not line up with germline, which may come from a read error. The V call is TRBV30, the J call TRBJ2-3, with 11 nucleotides matching TRBD2. Per the germline V gene, CDR1 is GTSNPN and CDR2 is SVGIG (reference sequence). This CDR3 is 13 amino acids long. CDR3 DNA: TGTGCCTGGACTAGCGGGAGGATAAATACGCAATATTTT. Its protein is CAWTSGRINTQYF.

Only a few counts were recorded for this clonotype. The chain uses TRBV6-4 and TRBJ2-1; D is perhaps TRBD2 (6 bases). The CDR3 is 17 residues long. Germline V gene data show CDR1 as MRHNA and CDR2 as SNTAGT. V was clipped by 5 bases and J by 0 bases, with 17 bases between them. The CDR3 bases are TGTGCCAGCAGTCACGAGGGTGGGGGGAGCTCCTACAATGAGCAGTTCTTC. It translates to CASSHEGGGSSYNEQFF.

Concerning this clonotype: An end of the junction does not agree with germline; a read error may underlie this. The chain combines TRBV29-1 with TRBJ2-5, with TRBD1 as a possible D gene (6 bases). Per germline, CDR1 SQVTM and CDR2 ANQGSEA. There are 13 residues in the CDR3. CDR3 sequence (DNA): TGCAGCGCCTCTCGTGCAGAGGGGGAGACCCAGCACTTC. Its translation is CSASRAEGETQHF.

Worth noting for this clonotype: Germline and junction disagree at one end, which may indicate a read error. The rearrangement links TRBV29-1 to TRBJ2-3, with D maybe TRBD2 (5 bases). This CDR3 is 16 amino acids long. In germline, CDR1 is SQVTM, CDR2 ANQGSEA. Here the CDR3 DNA reads TGCAGCGCGGAAGGGAGCGCGAGCGTTAGCACAGATACGCACTATTTT. Its translation is CSAEGSASVSTDTHYF.

This clonotype has ten or more counts. Being one base from a much bigger clone, this may be a read error. This chain's CDR3 is CAGSQVPSPGELFF. The CDR3, as DNA: TGTGCCGGCAGCCAAGTCCCATCACCCGGGGAGCTGTTTTTT. V is TRBV4-2 and J is TRBJ2-2, with D unresolved. The CDR3 contains 14 residues. Germline lookup yields CDR1 LGHNA and CDR2 YNFKEQ.

This clonotype was seen only once. One end of the junction is discordant with germline, which a read error may explain. DNA for the CDR3: TGTCCCAGTAGTATGAGGTCTTCTGGGAGAGACACCGGGGAGCTGTTTTTT. It yields the protein CPSSMRSSGRDTGELFF. The chain recombines TRBV19 with TRBJ2-2, with a weak D call TRBD2 (5 bases). The CDR3 spans 17 residues. Germline V gives CDR1 LNHDA, CDR2 SQIVND (reference sequence).

This clonotype turned up a few times. V is TRBV7-6 and J is TRBJ2-1; a possible D gene is TRBD2 (6 bases). The germline CDR1 and CDR2 sequences are SGHVS and FNYEAQ. V was pared by 0 bases and J by 13 bases, with 13 bases between. This CDR3 has 13 amino acids. DNA for the CDR3: TGTGCCAGCAGCTTAGCTATTGGGGGGTTACAGTTCTTC. It is translated as CASSLAIGGLQFF.

In the case of this clonotype: A junction boundary mismatches the germline segment, possibly from a read error. V and J are TRBV5-5 and TRBJ2-3, with a weak D call TRBD2 (5 bases). In germline, CDR1 is SGHKS, CDR2 YYEKEE (reference sequence). The CDR3 length is 15 residues. CDR3 in amino acids: CAISLEGSSTDTQYF. In DNA, the CDR3 is TGTGCCATCAGCTTAGAGGGCTCTAGCACAGATACGCAGTATTTT.

As for this clonotype: This could be a read error, since a much larger clone is one nucleotide away. The V gene is TRBV24-1, the J gene TRBJ2-3; D is perhaps TRBD2 (5 bases). CDR3 length equals 16 residues. Germline values: CDR1 KGHDR, CDR2 SFDVKD. V dropped 2 bases and J dropped 1 base, with 12 bases sitting between them. The DNA of the CDR3 is TGTGCCACCAGTGATTGGAGCGGAGTAGGCACAGATACGCAGTATTTT. The encoded protein is CATSDWSGVGTDTQYF.

As to this clonotype: It may be a read error: a sequence one base away is much more abundant. The V gene is TRBV6-2 or TRBV6-3, the J gene TRBJ2-3; no clear D gene. Germline assignment: CDR1 MNHEY and CDR2 SVGEGT. This CDR3 is built from 14 residues. V lost 1 base and J 3 bases, leaving 8 bases between the germline ends. The CDR3 DNA reads TGTGCCAGCAGTTACTACATGTGGACAGATACGCAGTATTTT. Its protein product is CASSYYMWTDTQYF.

About this clonotype itself: The final CDR3 position lacks the conserved phenylalanine or tryptophan, pointing to a likely read error. This sequence joins TRBV12-5 and TRBJ1-6; D unclear. This CDR3 contains 12 residues. Germline V gene lookup returns CDR1 LGHNT and CDR2 FRNRAP. In DNA, the CDR3 is TGTGCTAATGGTTTTACTTCTAAGATCCTCCACTAT. Encoded protein: CANGFTSKILHY.

Worth noting for this clonotype: Being one base from a much bigger clone, this may be a read error. The chain joins TRBV7-8 to TRBJ2-1; maybe TRBD2 (5 bases). The germline V gene encodes CDR1 SGHVS and CDR2 FQNEAQ. This CDR3 has 19 amino acids. CDR3 residues: CASSSSTQLDPTRYNEQLF. The CDR3 coding sequence is TGTGCCAGCAGCTCATCCACTCAACTAGACCCAACGAGATACAATGAGCAGTTATTC.

The chain has TRBV29-1 and TRBJ1-1; possibly TRBD1 for D (5 bases). This CDR3 contains 14 residues. CDR1 is SQVTM, CDR2 ANQGSEA, per germline. The germline V and J ends were trimmed by 7 bases and 5 bases, with 20 bases remaining between them. CDR3 protein: CSAGGWAGRTEAFF. Here the CDR3 DNA reads TGCAGCGCCGGGGGGTGGGCGGGAAGGACTGAAGCTTTCTTT.

Note on this clonotype: In this CDR3 the conserved last residue, phenylalanine or tryptophan, is missing, so a read error is likely. The J gene is TRBJ2-5, the V gene TRBV10-3; D call uncertain. Germline V lookup: CDR1 ENHRY, CDR2 SYGVKD. This CDR3 spans 12 amino acids. Trimming left V 6 bases short and J 0 bases short, with 5 bases between. CDR3 in DNA: TGTGCCATCAGCTGGTACCAAGAGACCCAGTACTCC. Amino acids: CAISWYQETQYS.

Only a few counts were recorded for this clonotype. Mismatch with germline at one junction end may stem from a read error. This chain connects TRBV6-5 to TRBJ2-1, with D possibly being TRBD2 (6 bases). Per germline, CDR1 MNHEY and CDR2 SVGAGI. The CDR3 is 15 residues long. CDR3 in DNA: TGTGCTAGCAGTTACTCCGGGGGAGTGGGTAATGAGCTGTTCTTC. Its protein product is CASSYSGGVGNELFF.

This clonotype was seen repeatedly, ten times or more. V usage is TRBV2 and J usage is TRBJ2-2; D not resolved. Germline CDR1 reads SNHLY; CDR2 reads FYNNEI. V shed 4 bases and J shed 6 bases, with 12 bases lying between them. The CDR3 contains 14 residues. CDR3 in amino acids: CASSGSGWSGELFF. The CDR3 bases are TGTGCCAGCAGTGGGTCGGGTTGGTCCGGGGAGCTGTTTTTT. Supplemented by reference TRBV2 and TRBJ2-2, the full variable domain reads EPEVTQTPSHQVTQMGQEVILRCVPISNHLYFYWYRQILGQKVEFLVSFYNNEISEKSEIFDDQFSVERPDGSNFTLKIRSTKLEDSAMYFCASSGSGWSGELFFGEGSRLTVL.

V gene TRBV28 combines with J gene TRBJ2-7; either TRBD1 or TRBD2 may supply D (5 bases each). This CDR3 spans 14 amino acids. With 9 bases removed from V and 2 bases from J, the gap between germline ends came to 17 bases. The germline CDR1 and CDR2 sequences are MDHEN and SYDVKM. CDR3 sequence reads: CASIGDGSAYEQYF. Here the CDR3 DNA reads TGTGCCAGTATCGGGGACGGGTCGGCCTACGAGCAGTACTTC.

On this clonotype: A junction boundary mismatches the germline segment, possibly from a read error. The rearrangement uses TRBV4-1 and TRBJ2-2, with D tentatively TRBD2 (6 bases). Germline V gene sequence: CDR1 MGHRA, CDR2 YSYEKL. There are 15 residues in the CDR3. Here the CDR3 DNA reads TGCGCCAGCAGGAGCAGGAGGGCCTATACCGGGGAGCTATATTTT. It yields the protein CASRSRRAYTGELYF.

The chain recombines TRBV20-1 with TRBJ2-1, with TRBD2 as a possible D gene (6 bases). CDR1 and CDR2 from the germline V gene are DFQATT and SNEGSKA (reference sequence). V gave up 3 bases and J gave up 8 bases, with 14 bases separating them. The CDR3 contains 13 residues. DNA of the CDR3: TGCAGTGCTAGGTGCGGGAAGGGGTATGAGCAGTTCTTC. Its protein product is CSARCGKGYEQFF.

Concerning this clonotype: Mismatch with germline at one junction end may stem from a read error. This chain connects TRBV11-2 to TRBJ2-5; D possibly corresponds to TRBD2 (7 bases). Germline V gene data show CDR1 as SGHAT and CDR2 as FQNNGV. This CDR3 has 15 residues. CDR3 sequence (DNA): TGTGCCATCAGCTTAGCTCGACGGGGGGCAGGGCCCCAGTACTTC. It is translated as CAISLARRGAGPQYF.